These 10 T cell receptor beta chains share one sample of origin, sequenced in a study of blood T cell repertoires in COVID-19. The table came from immunoSEQ multiplex PCR; TCRdb's copy has only in-frame clones and leaves some out. The sample carries more than 85,000 clones, more than 90% recorded once. Input material: peripheral blood. These receptors all stem from a man between 65 and 79 years old with acute or convalescent COVID-19.

The rearrangement uses TRBV10-2 and TRBJ2-3; possibly TRBD1 for D (6 bases). This CDR3 has 13 amino acids. V lost 6 bases to trimming and J lost 5 bases, with 12 bases between them. Germline CDR1 reads WSHSY; CDR2 reads SAAADI. This CDR3 is CASSRGVRDTQYF. In DNA, the CDR3 is TGCGCCAGCAGCAGGGGAGTAAGAGATACGCAGTATTTT.

The chain recombines TRBV2 with TRBJ1-2; D perhaps matches TRBD1 (5 bases). This CDR3 comprises 13 residues. V lost 2 bases, J lost 8 bases, and 12 bases lay in between. Germline CDR1 SNHLY, CDR2 FYNNEI. CDR3 protein: CASSEWGGGGYTF. The CDR3 bases are TGTGCCAGCAGTGAATGGGGGGGTGGCGGCTACACCTTC.

This clone appeared once. The chain carries TRBV3-1 (or the pseudogene TRBV3-2) and TRBJ1-6; D is unclear. The V and J ends lost 0 bases and 6 bases respectively, with 3 bases between them. The CDR3 totals 13 residues. Germline lookup yields CDR1 LGHDT and CDR2 YNNKEL (reference sequence). In nucleotides, the CDR3 is TGTGCCAGCAGCCAAGAGGCTAATTCACCCCTCCACTTT. Protein sequence: CASSQEANSPLHF.

The genes are TRBV28 and TRBJ1-5; D is undetermined. The CDR3 consists of 13 residues. V was cut by 6 bases and J by 0 bases, with 6 bases left in between. Germline V gene sequence: CDR1 MDHEN, CDR2 SYDVKM. CDR3 protein: CASRAPSNQPQHF. CDR3 nucleotide sequence: TGTGCCAGCAGGGCCCCTAGCAATCAGCCCCAGCATTTT.

V gene TRBV6-6 combines with J gene TRBJ1-1, with 7 bases matching TRBD1. Germline lookup yields CDR1 MNHNY and CDR2 SVGAGI (reference sequence). The CDR3 length is 15 residues. The V segment lost 4 bases and the J segment 7 bases; nucleotides outside the gene matches: 12. The CDR3 region has the DNA TGTGCCAGCAGTTTAGGAGACAGGGCAGCCAGTGAAGCTTTCTTT. This sequence encodes CASSLGDRAASEAFF.

This chain uses TRBV18 with TRBJ1-2; 9 nucleotides align to TRBD1. J lost 3 bases, V lost 8 bases, and 7 bases had no gene match. The CDR3 length is 14 residues. Germline loops: CDR1 KGHSH, CDR2 LQKENI. CDR3 bases: TGTGCCAGCACGGGGGACAGGGTACACTATGGCTACACCTTC. Translation: CASTGDRVHYGYTF. The complete variable domain, with remaining parts taken from reference TRBV18 and TRBJ1-2, reads NAGVMQNPRHLVRRRGQEARLRCSPMKGHSHVYWYRQLPEEGLKFMVYLQKENIIDESGMPKERFSAEFPKEGPSILRIQQVVRGDSAAYFCASTGDRVHYGYTFGSGTRLTVV.

This clone was found a few times. The CDR3, as DNA: TGCGCCAGCAGCTTGGTGAGCTCCTATAATTCACCCCTCCACTTT. Residues: CASSLVSSYNSPLHF. J is TRBJ1-6 and V is TRBV5-1; D call uncertain. V lost 0 bases to trimming and J lost 0 bases, with 4 bases between them. The CDR3 covers 15 residues. Germline V gene lookup returns CDR1 SGHRS and CDR2 YFSETQ.

The rearrangement links TRBV20-1 to TRBJ1-2; no firm D call. Between the trimmed V and J ends, which lost 3 bases and 4 bases, there was a span of 18 bases. From germline, CDR1 is DFQATT and CDR2 SNEGSKA (reference sequence). There are 15 residues in the CDR3. The CDR3 bases are TGCAGTGCTAGTCTTTTTCGACAAAATGTCTATGGCTACACCTTC. Its protein is CSASLFRQNVYGYTF.

The V gene is TRBV5-1, the J gene TRBJ2-6, with D unclear. Germline V gene data show CDR1 as SGHRS and CDR2 as YFSETQ. Trimming took 5 bases from V and 0 from J, leaving 6 bases between them. The CDR3 totals 14 residues. The CDR3 coding sequence is TGCGCCAGCAGAGAGGACTCTGGGGCCAACGTCCTGACTTTC. Its translation: CASREDSGANVLTF.

This clone has just one count. This chain links TRBV29-1 with TRBJ1-5, with D possibly being TRBD1 (5 bases). V lost 0 bases and J lost 14, with 14 bases in between. This CDR3 is built from 12 residues. CDR1 and CDR2 from the germline V gene are SQVTM and ANQGSEA. The DNA for the CDR3 is TGCAGCGTTGAAGAAAGGCGGCAGACAGAGCATTTT. Residues: CSVEERRQTEHF.